These T cell receptor beta chains were read from a single sample in a study of blood T cell repertoires in COVID-19. Sequenced by immunoSEQ multiplex PCR; TCRdb stores in-frame clones only, minus some. Among around 80,000 clones listed, roughly 77% were seen once. The sequenced sample consisted of peripheral blood. Receptors were obtained from a man aged 45 to 65 with active or convalescent COVID-19. The CDR3 runs from the conserved cysteine through the conserved F or W. Each record gives: J gene, V gene, clone size, D gene, CDR3 protein, CDR3 DNA. The D gene is left open where the match is weak. Not all rows give a size; the values are once, few, many and, for expanded clones, a class.

TRBJ2-7,TRBV15,-,TRBD1,CATSRDLVGTGPGEQYF,TGTGCCACCAGCAGAGATCTGGTGGGGACAGGTCCGGGGGAGCAGTACTTC
TRBJ2-6,TRBV18,-,TRBD1,CASSPGTGAGANVLTF,TGTGCCAGCTCACCCGGGACAGGGGCCGGGGCCAACGTCCTGACTTTC
TRBJ2-1,TRBV13,-,TRBD1,CASSPRGPYNEQFF,TGTGCCAGCAGCCCCAGGGGGCCCTACAATGAGCAGTTCTTC
TRBJ2-5,TRBV5-1,once,TRBD2,CASWDSGDRETQYF,TGCGCCAGCTGGGATAGCGGGGATAGGGAGACCCAGTACTTC
TRBJ1-2,TRBV5-1,-,-,CASSLDSQAHDGYTF,TGCGCCAGCAGCCTAGACAGCCAGGCCCATGATGGCTACACCTTC
TRBJ2-1,TRBV5-1,many,TRBD2,CASSFLAENEQFF,TGCGCCAGCAGCTTCCTAGCGGAGAATGAGCAGTTCTTC
TRBJ1-1,TRBV18,-,-,CASSPGGGSNTEAFF,TGTGCCAGCTCACCGGGGGGGGGATCGAACACTGAAGCTTTCTTT
TRBJ2-7,TRBV19,-,-,CASSASRYEQYF,TGTGCCAGTAGTGCCAGTCGATACGAGCAGTACTTC
TRBJ1-6,TRBV29-1,few,TRBD1,CSCRDRENSPLHF,TGCAGCTGCAGGGACAGGGAAAATTCACCCCTCCACTTT
TRBJ2-6,TRBV6-2/TRBV6-3,-,TRBD1,CASSPDREPYGANVLTF,TGTGCCAGCAGTCCGGACAGGGAACCGTATGGGGCCAACGTCCTGACTTTC
TRBJ2-7,TRBV19,-,-,CASRGGAESHEQYF,TGTGCCAGTAGGGGAGGTGCAGAGAGTCACGAGCAGTACTTC
TRBJ2-1,TRBV9,-,-,CASSVRFREDNEQFF,TGTGCCAGCAGCGTACGGTTTAGGGAGGACAATGAGCAGTTCTTC
TRBJ1-1,TRBV7-9,-,TRBD1,CASSWGTGRNTEAFF,TGTGCCAGCAGCTGGGGGACAGGGAGGAACACTGAAGCTTTCTTT
TRBJ2-3,TRBV7-7,-,-,CASSLGVRGRADTQYF,TGTGCCAGCAGCTTAGGAGTCAGGGGCCGGGCAGATACGCAGTATTTT
TRBJ2-2,TRBV4-2,-,TRBD2,CASSQTLLGGGPNTGELFF,TGTGCCAGCAGCCAAACCCTCCTTGGCGGGGGGCCGAACACCGGGGAGCTGTTTTTT
TRBJ2-2,TRBV7-2,-,-,CASSLISQNTGELFF,TGTGCCAGCAGCTTAATATCACAGAACACCGGGGAGCTGTTTTTT
TRBJ2-2,TRBV19,few,-,CASSIVQVNTGELFF,TGTGCCAGTAGTATAGTGCAGGTTAACACCGGGGAGCTGTTTTTT
TRBJ2-1,TRBV9,once,-,CASSPPSVIEQFF,TGTGCCAGCAGCCCCCCGTCAGTGATTGAGCAGTTCTTC
TRBJ1-3,TRBV10-3,-,TRBD1,CAISDPGQASGNTIYF,TGTGCCATCAGTGATCCGGGACAGGCTTCTGGAAACACCATATATTTT
TRBJ2-2,TRBV14,-,-,CASSLADTGELFF,TGTGCCAGCAGCCTGGCTGACACCGGGGAGCTGTTTTTT
TRBJ2-5,TRBV5-6,-,TRBD1,CASSLQGQTQYF,TGTGCCAGCAGTTTACAGGGGCAGACCCAGTACTTC
TRBJ2-7,TRBV9,once,-,CASSVGSGASRVYF,-
TRBJ1-2,TRBV5-8,-,TRBD1,CASSLGQGGTF,TGTGCCAGCAGCTTGGGGCAGGGGGGCACCTTC
TRBJ2-7,TRBV27,-,TRBD2,CASSPTTRGESSYEQYF,TGTGCCAGCAGTCCCACCACACGGGGGGAGAGCTCCTACGAGCAGTACTTC
TRBJ2-3,TRBV19,-,-,CASIGGSDTQYF,TGTGCCAGCATAGGAGGGTCAGATACGCAGTATTTT
TRBJ2-1,TRBV9,few,TRBD2,CASSVGVAGYNEQFF,TGTGCCAGCAGCGTAGGGGTAGCGGGGTACAATGAGCAGTTCTTC
TRBJ2-3,TRBV11-3,-,-,CASSLDSSLRAGGTDTQYF,TGTGCCAGCAGCTTAGATTCCTCCCTGCGAGCGGGCGGCACAGATACGCAGTATTTT
TRBJ2-7,TRBV4-1,-,-,CASSSGGDYEQYF,TGCGCCAGCAGCTCCGGCGGGGACTACGAGCAGTACTTC
TRBJ1-1,TRBV6-2/TRBV6-3,-,TRBD1,CASSNTGGNTEAFF,TGTGCCAGCAGTAACACAGGGGGCAACACTGAAGCTTTCTTT
TRBJ1-1,TRBV5-5,-,-,CASSFASAANTEAFF,TGTGCCAGCAGCTTTGCCTCGGCGGCAAACACTGAAGCTTTCTTT
TRBJ1-6,TRBV18,-,-,CASSPSRTNNSPLHF,TGTGCCAGCTCACCAAGCAGGACAAATAATTCACCCCTCCACTTT
TRBJ1-3,TRBV24-1,-,-,CATSVGREGNTIYF,TGTGCCACCAGTGTTGGCAGGGAAGGAAACACCATATATTTT
TRBJ2-7,TRBV24-1,-,TRBD2,CATSESGNSYEQYF,TGTGCCACCAGTGAGAGCGGGAACTCCTACGAGCAGTACTTC
TRBJ2-2,TRBV7-3,-,TRBD1,CASTQRTGGGTGELFF,TGTGCCAGCACCCAACGAACAGGGGGCGGCACCGGGGAGCTGTTTTTT
TRBJ2-5,TRBV6-5,-,-,CASNQGLGETQYF,TGTGCCAGCAACCAGGGCTTGGGGGAGACCCAGTACTTC
TRBJ2-7,TRBV4-3,-,-,CASSSDISGIYEQYF,TGCGCCAGCAGTTCCGACATATCGGGGATATACGAGCAGTACTTC
TRBJ1-1,TRBV7-2,-,TRBD1,CASSLDWDRAEAFF,TGTGCCAGCAGCTTGGACTGGGACAGGGCTGAAGCTTTCTTT
TRBJ2-2,TRBV7-6,-,-,CASSLVRGASPGELFF,TGTGCCAGCAGCTTAGTTAGGGGCGCCTCCCCCGGGGAGCTGTTTTTT
TRBJ1-6,TRBV5-4,-,TRBD1,CASSQGRQGTFLPLHF,TGTGCCAGCAGCCAAGGTCGACAGGGGACCTTCTTACCCCTCCACTTT
TRBJ1-2,TRBV7-9,-,TRBD1,CASSTDRGVHGYTF,TGTGCCAGCAGCACGGACAGGGGCGTACATGGCTACACCTTC
TRBJ2-3,TRBV5-4,once,TRBD2,CASSGERGVLTDTQYF,TGTGCCAGCAGCGGGGAGCGGGGGGTCCTCACAGATACGCAGTATTTT
TRBJ2-1,TRBV10-3,-,TRBD1,CAISRDSSYNEQFF,TGTGCCATCAGCCGGGACAGCTCCTACAATGAGCAGTTCTTC
TRBJ1-6,TRBV6-5,many,TRBD1,CALRQGPGSPLHF,TGTGCCTTAAGACAGGGACCGGGTTCACCCCTCCACTTT
TRBJ2-7,TRBV10-3,-,TRBD2,CAISNSRGSEQYF,TGTGCCATCAGCAACTCGCGGGGGAGCGAGCAGTACTTC
TRBJ2-1,TRBV18,-,-,CASSPRNEQFF,TGTGCCAGCTCACCCCGGAATGAGCAGTTCTTC
TRBJ1-2,TRBV6-5,-,TRBD1,CASSRDRGVYGYTF,TGTGCCAGCAGTAGGGACAGGGGGGTCTATGGCTACACCTTC
TRBJ1-2,TRBV21-1,-,-,CASSKEVRVEGYTF,TGTGCCAGCAGCAAAGAGGTCAGGGTAGAGGGCTACACCTTC
TRBJ1-1,TRBV11-2,-,-,CASSLDIGGQPFF,TGTGCCAGCAGCTTAGATATAGGAGGACAGCCCTTCTTT
TRBJ1-2,TRBV2,-,-,CASSEVSYGYTF,TGTGCCAGCAGTGAAGTTAGCTATGGCTACACCTTC
TRBJ2-5,TRBV5-4,-,-,CASSLDMDSGVQYF,TGTGCCAGCAGCTTGGATATGGATTCCGGGGTCCAGTACTTC
TRBJ2-7,TRBV5-6,-,TRBD1,CASSLGTGHYEQYF,TGTGCCAGCAGCCTGGGGACAGGCCACTACGAGCAGTACTTC
TRBJ2-2,TRBV12-5,-,TRBD2,CASGSLSGILAGGQGELFF,TGTGCTAGTGGTTCACTCTCCGGGATTCTAGCGGGGGGCCAAGGGGAGCTGTTTTTT
TRBJ2-1,TRBV9,many,TRBD2,CASSGTSGGSSYNEQFF,TGTGCCAGCAGCGGGACTAGCGGGGGGTCATCCTACAATGAGCAGTTCTTC
TRBJ2-7,TRBV27,-,-,CASSPAGGPYEQYF,TGTGCCAGCAGCCCTGCCGGCGGTCCCTACGAGCAGTACTTC
TRBJ1-4,TRBV2,few,-,CASRRIGTTNEKLFF,TGTGCCAGCAGGAGGATCGGGACAACTAATGAAAAACTGTTTTTT
TRBJ1-4,TRBV5-6,-,TRBD1,CASSLVGAVHRGRGEKLFF,TGTGCCAGCAGCTTGGTGGGGGCCGTTCACAGGGGGCGCGGTGAAAAACTGTTTTTT
TRBJ1-2,TRBV10-3,few,TRBD1,CAINPGQSLGFHGYTF,TGTGCCATCAACCCGGGACAGAGCCTAGGGTTCCATGGCTACACCTTC